Presented here are 9 T cell receptor beta chains from one specimen sequenced in a study of T cells in Graves' hyperthyroidism and ophthalmopathy. The investigators amplified TCR beta CDR3 regions from RNA transcripts. RT-PCR in the first round (using the HTBI primer set) targeted the TCR CDR3. TCRdb called the multiplex PCR reads again in MiXCR, with one record for every CDR3 protein. This table holds around 350,000 distinct CDR3 sequences, approximately 20% found once. Source material: blood. The origin of the receptors is a woman aged 18-35 years with Graves' hyperthyroidism.

The gene calls are TRBV30 and TRBJ1-1; 9 bases fit TRBD1. With V trimmed by 5 bases and J by 0 bases, 7 bases remained unmatched. CDR3 length: 15 residues. Germline-derived CDR1 and CDR2 are GTSNPN and SVGIG (reference sequence). The DNA of the CDR3 is TGTGCCTGGGGGGGACAGGGTTATTTGAACACTGAAGCTTTCTTT. Its translation is CAWGGQGYLNTEAFF.

This clonotype was seen many times. This chain connects TRBV27 to TRBJ2-7, with 11 bases fitting TRBD1. The length of the CDR3 is 16 residues. The V segment lost 5 bases and the J segment 4 bases; nucleotides outside the gene matches: 10. The V gene's germline CDR1 is MNHEY and CDR2 SMNVEV (reference sequence). CDR3 sequence (DNA): TGTGCCAGCAGTAAAAAGCCAGGACAGGGGGCATACGAGCAGTACTTC. It codes for CASSKKPGQGAYEQYF.

This clonotype was seen at least ten times. This chain joins TRBV6-1 and TRBJ2-7; 9 nucleotides line up with TRBD2. The CDR3 contains 15 residues. Trimming at V came to 7 bases and at J to 5 bases, leaving 12 bases not matched to a gene. CDR1 MNHNS and CDR2 SASEGT come from the germline V gene. The CDR3 loop is CASTLTAGGKDEQYF. The CDR3 DNA reads as TGTGCCAGCACCCTCACAGCGGGGGGCAAGGACGAGCAGTACTTC.

Many counts were recorded for this clonotype. The chain employs TRBV5-5 and TRBJ2-7, with 12 bases identical to TRBD1. Germline CDR1 is SGHKS and CDR2 is YYEKEE (reference sequence). CDR3 length equals 16 residues. J was trimmed by 6 bases and V by 4 bases; bases with no gene match: 11. CDR3 region: CASSTSKGQGASEQYF. The CDR3 bases are TGTGCCAGCAGCACCTCTAAGGGACAGGGGGCAAGCGAGCAGTACTTC.

This clonotype was counted between two and nine times. The chain joins TRBV20-1 to TRBJ1-2; D gene ambiguous. CDR3 length: 14 amino acids. The germline gives CDR1 DFQATT, CDR2 SNEGSKA (reference sequence). Trimming removed 0 bases from V and 8 bases from J, with 16 bases in between. The CDR3 reads CSARDTTPKGGYTF. CDR3 bases: TGCAGTGCTAGAGATACGACCCCAAAAGGGGGCTACACCTTC.

This clonotype occurred many times. This chain connects TRBV11-3 to TRBJ2-5, with D perhaps matching TRBD1 (6 bases). The germline V gene has CDR1 SGHNT and CDR2 YENEEA. Trimming left V 5 bases short and J 3 bases short, with 19 bases between. The CDR3 sequence is 16 residues long. CDR3 sequence reads: CASSPGALGGEETQYF. The CDR3 DNA follows: TGTGCCAGCAGCCCGGGTGCCCTAGGGGGAGAAGAGACCCAGTACTTC.

This clonotype was picked up many times. CDR3 in DNA: TGTGCCAGCAACGAAGGCACGGGGCAGCCCCAGCATTTT. Its protein is CASNEGTGQPQHF. J is TRBJ1-5 and V is TRBV2; D is uncertain. This CDR3 is built from 13 residues. Germline CDR1 SNHLY, CDR2 FYNNEI. V lost 7 bases and J 7 bases, leaving 14 bases between the germline ends.

V gene TRBV11-2 combines with J gene TRBJ2-7; no definite D call. Between the trimmed V and J ends, which lost 4 bases and 3 bases, there was a span of 13 bases. The CDR3 sequence is 14 residues long. Germline V gene lookup returns CDR1 SGHAT and CDR2 FQNNGV. This CDR3 reads CASSSGLLGYEQYF. The CDR3 DNA reads TGTGCCAGCAGCTCGGGTCTACTTGGCTACGAGCAGTACTTC. Together with reference TRBV11-2 and TRBJ2-7, the CDR3 gives the full variable domain: EAGVAQSPRYKIIEKRQSVAFWCNPISGHATLYWYQQILGQGPKLLIQFQNNGVVDDSQLPKDRFSAERLKGVDSTLKIQPAKLEDSAVYLCASSSGLLGYEQYFGPGTRLTVT.

Many counts were recorded for this clonotype. The chain has TRBV5-1 and TRBJ1-2; D is unclear. The CDR3 is 13 amino acids. Trimming removed 4 bases from V and 5 bases from J, with 12 bases in between. Germline V gene lookup returns CDR1 SGHRS and CDR2 YFSETQ. Here the CDR3 reads CASSMDSGYGYTF. Here the CDR3 DNA reads TGCGCCAGCAGCATGGACTCGGGTTATGGCTACACCTTC.